This entry is about one TCR beta chain. Its antigen is still unknown. Base qualities are not recorded, but no much larger clone differs from it by a single base. The study was a case-control design nested within a healthcare worker cohort in London, UK, with weekly nasopharyngeal swab PCR tests and blood sampling. Between 23 and 31 March 2020, the week of the UK lockdown, healthcare workers were enrolled and then followed up weekly for as long as 16 weeks. V loses 4 bases, J loses 5 bases, and the germline ends lie 20 bases apart. For CDR1 and CDR2, the germline V gene (reference sequence) lists LGHDT and YNNKEL. The CDR3, cysteine through phenylalanine, is 16 amino acids long. Here the CDR3 DNA is all that survives: 48 bases in frame from base 1. The data were obtained in a study of early T cells in non-severe SARS-CoV-2 infection (dated by TCRdb to about 2021). Regarding the research as a whole: Because TCR sequencing was done on bulk RNA from unsorted whole blood, the alpha and beta chains could not be paired.

Findings and caveats that apply to the study as a whole: VDJdb matching was skewed toward anti-spike CD8 responses and likely underestimated virus-specific expansions by missing private and CD4 specificities.

To prepare the library, 5' RACE was applied. The sequencer was a NextSeq 500. Unique molecular identifiers were attached to individual cDNA molecules in the TCR library protocol so that sequencing error and PCR bias could be corrected. TCR alpha and beta chains were both sequenced, and the abundances of alpha and beta sequences in each sample were closely correlated with each other. From the authors' description of their analysis: Decombinator V4 was used to perform V gene, J gene and CDR3 annotation of TCR sequences. TCRs were defined as expanded if a significant change between any two time points was detected under a Poisson model with p below 0.0001. TCR abundances were normalised to the total number of TCRs sequenced per sample and were expressed as counts per million. TRAV1-2 paired with TRAJ12, TRAJ20 or TRAJ33 defined MAIT TCRs, while TRAV10 paired with TRAJ18 defined iNKT TCRs. VDJdb, accessed 1 November 2021, was searched for CMV, EBV and SARS-CoV-2 annotated TCRs, excluding TCRs annotated for multiple antigens. The public reads were run again by TCRdb, first through fastp at Q25 and then through MiXCR, and only productive beta chains were kept. Under each unique CDR3 protein, matching rows form one entry showing the most common genes and DNA. These V and J calls originate from TCRdb's pipeline instead of the authors' own analysis. In all, the sample holds about 29,000 distinct CDR3 sequences, and 4.5% of those were seen once. The ten largest make up 6.3% of the sample.

The chain is encoded by TRBV3-1 joined to TRBJ1-2; tentative D gene TRBD1, with 5 bases matching. Source material: whole blood. This clonotype originated in an adult who was a healthcare worker with PCR-confirmed SARS-CoV-2 infection or an uninfected control (not recorded which). This receptor carries the CDR3 CASSPTRNRGVYGYTF. The nucleotide sequence reads TGTGCCAGCAGCCCGACAAGGAACCGGGGGGTTTATGGCTACACCTTC.